Here is one T cell receptor beta chain with its context. The entry originates in a study of CD8 T cells in Susac syndrome. Sequencing of TCR beta drew on CD8+ and CD4+ T cells from blood. The controls were healthy donors who were matched for age and sex. In contrast to the negatively isolated CD8+ and CD4+ T cells, TEMRA cells were FACS-enriched. Random hexamers were used to reverse transcribe an amount of roughly 0.5 to 1 ug RNA. The authors amplified TCR beta CDR3 across 54 Vbeta and 13 Jbeta using immunoSEQ multiplex PCR. TCRdb called the immunoSEQ multiplex PCR reads again in MiXCR, with one record for every CDR3 protein. The sample shows 180,000 or so distinct CDR3 sequences, about 95% of them seen only once. The germline V gene has CDR1 LNHDA and CDR2 SQIVND (reference sequence). CDR3 length: 16 residues. Trimming took off 5 bases at V and 6 bases at J, with 19 bases between the two ends.

This receptor was taken from a human donor in good health. V and J are TRBV19 and TRBJ2-2; D might be TRBD1 or TRBD2, each matching 5 bases. The sequencing input was CD4+ T cells from PBMCs. The CDR3 DNA reads TGTGCCAGTAGTCCTGAGGGCAGGGTCAACGCCGGGGAGCTGTTTTTT. This gives the protein CASSPEGRVNAGELFF. Drawing the rest from reference TRBV19 and TRBJ2-2, the complete variable domain is DGGITQSPKYLFRKEGQNVTLSCEQNLNHDAMYWYRQDPGQGLRLIYYSQIVNDFQKGDIAEGYSVSREKKESFPLTVTSAQKNPTAFYLCASSPEGRVNAGELFFGEGSRLTVL.